These 10 T cell receptor beta chains share one sample of origin, sequenced in a study of T cells in women clearing cervical HPV infection. The repertoire was sequenced with immunoSEQ multiplex PCR; TCRdb's copy has only in-frame clones and lacks some. The ten top clones account for approximately 3.5%, within a sample of about 20,000 clones. The specimen was blood buffy coat. The receptors derive from a woman aged 18 to 69 with a cervical HPV16 infection that either progressed to CIN3+ or cleared (not recorded which).

A word on this clone: The read gets to within 3 residues of the CDR3 end, and the germline J gene fills in the rest. The chain joins TRBV5-1 to TRBJ2-4, with a possible D match to TRBD1 (6 bases). The CDR3 extends over 17 amino acids. Trimming cost V 4 bases and J 1 base, with 18 bases left between them. Per germline, CDR1 SGHRS and CDR2 YFSETQ. This CDR3 is CASSPRGGGGAKNIQYF. The part of the CDR3 DNA that was read is TGCGCCAGCAGCCCGAGAGGGGGTGGTGGGGCCAAAAACATT.

With respect to this clone: The junction departs from the called germline gene at one end, perhaps through a read error. The same CDR3 can be traced to other DNA sequences in this sample. CDR3 bases read: TGTGCCAGTTCACCCTCAACCGGGGGCTATGGC. Translation: CASSPSTGGYG. From start to end, the CDR3 is CASSPSTGGYGYTF. The rearrangement joins TRBV18 to TRBJ1-2; tentative D call: TRBD1 (5 bases). The read gets to within 3 residues of the CDR3 end, and the germline J gene fills in the rest. Germline CDR1 and CDR2: KGHSH and LQKENI. The CDR3 has 14 residues.

On this clone itself: From the germline J gene comes the end of the CDR3, since the read stops 3 residues before it. V is TRBV6-2 or TRBV6-3 and J is TRBJ1-1; D perhaps matches TRBD1 (5 bases). This CDR3 is 14 amino acids long. With 4 bases removed from V and 3 bases from J, the gap between germline ends came to 12 bases. Germline CDR1 reads MNHEY; CDR2 reads SVGEGT. Here the CDR3 reads CASSLERQYTEAFF. CDR3 bases read: TGTGCCAGCAGTTTAGAGAGACAGTACACTGAA.

On this clone itself: The DNA ends 3 residues before the CDR3 does, and the rest of the CDR3 is filled in from the germline J gene. V and J are TRBV18 and TRBJ1-1; D ambiguous. The V end lost 1 base, the J end lost 0 bases, and 15 bases lay between the germline ends. This CDR3 is built from 17 residues. The germline gives CDR1 KGHSH, CDR2 LQKENI. CDR3 DNA, as far as it was read: TGTGCCAGCTCACCACGACATATCGGGGATATGAACACTGAA. Translated: CASSPRHIGDMNTE. The entire CDR3 protein reads CASSPRHIGDMNTEAFF.

A remark on this clone: Read sequence stops 3 residues before the CDR3 end, and the germline J gene provides the missing end. V gene TRBV20-1 combines with J gene TRBJ2-7; TRBD2 agrees at 7 bases. Trimming at V came to 1 base and at J to 0 bases, leaving 3 bases not matched to a gene. Germline values: CDR1 DFQATT, CDR2 SNEGSKA (reference sequence). This CDR3 is built from 14 residues. CDR3 loop: CSARARGSSYEQYF. The CDR3 DNA, read in part, is TGCAGTGCTAGAGCGCGGGGGAGCTCCTACGAG.

Of note for this clone: From the germline J gene comes the end of the CDR3, since the read stops 3 residues before it. This chain connects TRBV2 to TRBJ2-4, with D maybe TRBD2 (7 bases). The CDR3 is made up of 17 amino acids. Trimming took 0 bases from V and 0 from J, leaving 12 bases between them. The germline V gene has CDR1 SNHLY and CDR2 FYNNEI. The sequenced CDR3 bases are TGTGCCAGCAGTGAAGCTGGGGGGGCTGGAGCCAAAAACATT. As protein: CASSEAGGAGAKNI. The full CDR3 reads CASSEAGGAGAKNIQYF.

Regarding this clone: The read ends 3 residues shy of where the CDR3 ends; the end is completed using the germline J gene. V and J are TRBV19 and TRBJ1-5; perhaps TRBD1 as D (6 bases). CDR1 is LNHDA and CDR2 is SQIVND in the germline V gene (reference sequence). Trimming removed 8 bases from V and 2 bases from J, with 16 bases in between. The CDR3 loop spans 15 amino acids. The CDR3 bases that were read are TGTGCCAGTTCCCAGGGGCGCGAGGGCAATCAGCCC. Translating gives CASSQGREGNQP. In full, the CDR3 reads CASSQGREGNQPQHF.

A note on this clone: The CDR3 goes on 3 residues after the read ends, and that part is filled in from the germline J gene. The chain recombines TRBV18 with TRBJ1-5, with TRBD1 as a possible D gene (6 bases). Trimming stripped 3 bases from V and 3 bases from J, with 12 bases between. This CDR3 has 15 residues. Germline-derived CDR1 and CDR2 are KGHSH and LQKENI. The sequenced part of the CDR3 DNA is TGTGCCAGCTCACCGGGGGCCCAAAACAATCAGCCC. Amino acid sequence: CASSPGAQNNQP. The complete CDR3 reads CASSPGAQNNQPQHF.

As for this clone: The read stops 3 residues short of the end of the CDR3; the missing end is completed from the germline J gene. This chain connects TRBV29-1 to TRBJ2-7; weak D call: TRBD2 (5 bases). The germline V gene has CDR1 SQVTM and CDR2 ANQGSEA. The CDR3 totals 13 residues. V lost 5 bases, J lost 0 bases, and 11 bases lay in between. CDR3: CSVQTTSSYEQYF. The CDR3 DNA, read in part, is TGCAGCGTTCAGACTACAAGCTCCTACGAG.

A word on this clone: With the read ending 3 residues before the CDR3 end, the germline J gene is used to fill in that end. This chain connects TRBV6-4 to TRBJ2-1, with 8 bases lining up with TRBD2. The CDR3 runs 17 residues. CDR1 and CDR2 from the germline V gene are MRHNA and SNTAGT. V was pared by 0 bases and J by 8 bases, with 12 bases of the junction left unmatched. The sequenced part of the CDR3 DNA is TGTGCCAGCAGTGACTCTCTGACTAGCGTCGATACCCATGAG. This translates into CASSDSLTSVDTHE. The complete CDR3 protein is CASSDSLTSVDTHEQFF.